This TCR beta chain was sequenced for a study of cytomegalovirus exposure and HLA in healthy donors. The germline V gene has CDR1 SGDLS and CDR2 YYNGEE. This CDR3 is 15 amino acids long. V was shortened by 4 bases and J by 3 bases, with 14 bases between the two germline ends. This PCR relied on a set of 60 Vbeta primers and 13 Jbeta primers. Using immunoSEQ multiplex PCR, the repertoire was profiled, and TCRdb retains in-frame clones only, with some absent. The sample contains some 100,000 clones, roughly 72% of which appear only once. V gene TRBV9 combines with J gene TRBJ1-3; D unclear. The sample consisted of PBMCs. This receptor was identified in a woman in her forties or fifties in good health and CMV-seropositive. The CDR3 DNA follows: TGTGCCAGCAGCAATATGGGAGTAGGTGGAAACACCATATATTTT. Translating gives CASSNMGVGGNTIYF.